What follows are 17 T cell receptor beta chains derived from one specimen sequenced in a study of T-cell reconstitution after alpha-beta-depleted transplantation in children. The authors prepared the TCRbeta library with unique molecular identifiers. TCRdb redid the calling of the PCR reads with MiXCR, one entry per CDR3 protein. The table shows 500,000 or so distinct CDR3 sequences, with approximately 10% occurring only once. This sample comprised PBMCs, mostly from graft donor cells, obtained 180 days after TCRalphabeta/CD19-depleted stem cell transplant. The receptors derive from a female patient aged 2-9 years who had a stem cell transplant for aplastic anemia, so the T cells may come from the graft donor.

V gene TRBV7-2 combines with J gene TRBJ1-1, with unresolved D. Trimming removed 2 bases at V and 5 bases at J, with 9 bases between. Germline V gene lookup returns CDR1 SGHTA and CDR2 FQGNSA. This CDR3 contains 13 residues. The CDR3, as DNA: TGTGCCAGCAGCTTATGGCAGGAGACTGAAGCTTTCTTT. Translated: CASSLWQETEAFF.

This clonotype was recorded a few times. This chain connects TRBV28 to TRBJ2-5; TRBD1 matches at 7 bases. CDR1 MDHEN and CDR2 SYDVKM come from the germline V gene. The trim removed 6 bases at V and 4 bases at J, leaving 11 bases unmatched. The CDR3 runs 15 residues. The CDR3 loop reads CASSRKTGLLETQYF. CDR3 nucleotides: TGTGCCAGCAGCCGGAAGACAGGGTTACTAGAGACCCAGTACTTC.

This clonotype has only a few counts. The chain recombines TRBV18 with TRBJ2-3; D unresolved. The germline CDR1 and CDR2 sequences are KGHSH and LQKENI. Trimming removed 5 bases at V and 6 bases at J, with 12 bases between. The CDR3 consists of 13 residues. CDR3 nucleotide sequence: TGTGCCAGCTCAAGAGAAGTTCCCGATACGCAGTATTTT. It translates to CASSREVPDTQYF.

This clonotype has at least ten counts. The chain uses TRBV5-5 and TRBJ2-7; 9 bases map to TRBD2. Per the germline V gene, CDR1 is SGHKS and CDR2 is YYEKEE (reference sequence). The CDR3 runs 12 residues. With 5 bases clipped from V and 6 bases from J, the junction kept 3 bases outside the gene matches. The CDR3 loop is CASRTAGGEQYV. The CDR3 DNA sequence: TGTGCCAGCAGGACAGCGGGAGGCGAGCAGTACGTC.

In this sample, this clonotype turned up many times. V gene TRBV20-1 combines with J gene TRBJ1-3; D call uncertain. V was pared by 1 base and J by 1 base, with 14 bases between. The CDR3 is 16 amino acids. Germline V gene lookup returns CDR1 DFQATT and CDR2 SNEGSKA (reference sequence). CDR3 coding DNA: TGCAGTGCTAGAGCCTATGGGGAGGGATCTGGAAACACCATATATTTT. It yields the protein CSARAYGEGSGNTIYF.

This clonotype was counted between two and nine times. Its ends do not fully match the called genes, so a read error is possible. The chain recombines TRBV12-3 or TRBV12-4 with TRBJ2-2; 8 bases map to TRBD2. CDR3 size: 19 residues. CDR3 sequence reads: CAISLAGLLREGRTGELFF. DNA of the CDR3: TGTGCCATCAGTTTAGCGGGACTCCTCCGGGAGGGCCGGACCGGGGAGCTGTTTTTT.

V is TRBV27 and J is TRBJ2-1, with 11 nucleotides matching TRBD2. The V segment lost 5 bases and the J segment 7 bases; nucleotides outside the gene matches: 13. This CDR3 is built from 17 residues. The germline gives CDR1 MNHEY, CDR2 SMNVEV (reference sequence). DNA for the CDR3: TGTGCCAGCAGTACTCACCCGGTGACTAGCGGGACTAATGAGCAGTTCTTC. This gives the protein CASSTHPVTSGTNEQFF.

CDR3 in amino acids: CASSLSWGETQYF. CDR3 sequence (DNA): TGTGCCAGCAGTTTATCCTGGGGAGAGACCCAGTACTTC. The chain links TRBV27 to TRBJ2-5; D not certain. The CDR3 runs to 13 residues. The V end lost 0 bases, the J end lost 4 bases, and 6 bases lay between the germline ends. CDR1 and CDR2 (germline): MNHEY, SMNVEV (reference sequence).

The gene calls are TRBV19 and TRBJ2-1, with D unclear. V lost 3 bases and J 13 bases, leaving 16 bases between the germline ends. CDR3 length: 13 amino acids. Germline V gene lookup returns CDR1 LNHDA and CDR2 SQIVND (reference sequence). Written as DNA, the CDR3 is TGTGCCAGTAGTATGTTGATTCCTGGGGAACAGTTCTTC. Protein: CASSMLIPGEQFF. The whole variable domain, remainder taken from reference TRBV19 and TRBJ2-1, is DGGITQSPKYLFRKEGQNVTLSCEQNLNHDAMYWYRQDPGQGLRLIYYSQIVNDFQKGDIAEGYSVSREKKESFPLTVTSAQKNPTAFYLCASSMLIPGEQFFGPGTRLTVL.

This clonotype turned up a few times. This chain connects TRBV25-1 to TRBJ1-2; D is possibly TRBD1 (5 bases). The CDR3 consists of 13 residues. CDR1 and CDR2 from the germline V gene are MGHDK and SYGVNS. V lost 5 bases to trimming and J lost 3 bases, with 10 bases between them. For the CDR3, the DNA is TGTGCCAGCAGTTCCGGGGGTTACTATGGCTACACCTTC. Translating it yields CASSSGGYYGYTF.

This clonotype was picked up many times. The V and J genes are TRBV7-9 and TRBJ2-3; D call uncertain. Trimming took off 5 bases at V and 2 bases at J, with 14 bases between the two ends. The CDR3 runs to 15 residues. Per the germline V gene, CDR1 is SEHNR and CDR2 is FQNEAQ (reference sequence). The CDR3 spells CASSPSLLTTDTQYF. The CDR3 region has the DNA TGTGCCAGCAGCCCGTCCCTCCTAACCACAGATACGCAGTATTTT.

The table lists this clonotype with a few counts. The J gene is TRBJ2-5, the V gene TRBV20-1; 10 nucleotides match TRBD2. Losses at the gene ends were 2 bases for V and 2 bases for J; bases not matched to a gene: 5. Germline V gene sequence: CDR1 DFQATT, CDR2 SNEGSKA (reference sequence). This CDR3 is built from 15 residues. The CDR3, as DNA: TGCAGTGCTAGATCGCTAGCGGGAGTACAAGAGACCCAGTACTTC. Translating it yields CSARSLAGVQETQYF.

This clonotype was picked up a small number of times. The chain couples TRBV5-6 to TRBJ1-5; no clear D. The CDR3 sequence is 15 residues long. With 1 base removed from V and 3 bases from J, the gap between germline ends came to 11 bases. Germline lookup yields CDR1 SGHDT and CDR2 YYEEEE. The CDR3 loop reads CASSLSRRFNQPQHF. The CDR3 nucleotides are TGTGCCAGCAGCTTGAGCCGCAGGTTCAATCAGCCCCAGCATTTT.

This clonotype was seen many times. The chain uses TRBV27 and TRBJ1-2; no firm D call. Per the germline V gene, CDR1 is MNHEY and CDR2 is SMNVEV (reference sequence). V lost 6 bases to trimming and J lost 0 bases, with 17 bases between them. The CDR3 extends over 16 amino acids. In DNA form, the CDR3 reads TGTGCCAGCAGACCGACGACCACGTTAGCTAACTATGGCTACACCTTC. Amino acid sequence: CASRPTTTLANYGYTF.

This clonotype appeared a few times. The chain carries TRBV6-4 and TRBJ1-1; D gene uncertain. The V end was cut by 0 bases, the J end by 6 bases, with 8 bases between. The CDR3 extends over 13 amino acids. Per germline, CDR1 MRHNA and CDR2 SNTAGT. Written as DNA, the CDR3 is TGTGCCAGCAGTGACTCAACGGGCCCTGAAGCTTTCTTT. It codes for CASSDSTGPEAFF.

This clonotype was detected only a few times. The CDR3 region has the DNA TGCGCCAGCAGCGGACTAGCGGAGAACACAGATACGCAGTATTTT. Translated: CASSGLAENTDTQYF. V and J are TRBV10-1 and TRBJ2-3; 10 positions agree with TRBD2. The CDR3 has 15 amino acids. The V segment lost 6 bases and the J segment 2 bases; nucleotides outside the gene matches: 5. Germline V gene data show CDR1 as WNHNN and CDR2 as SYGVQD (reference sequence).

The chain joins TRBV4-3 to TRBJ2-3; D ambiguous. Trimming stripped 3 bases from V and 6 bases from J, with 10 bases between. CDR3 size: 13 residues. Germline assignment: CDR1 LGHNA and CDR2 YSLEER. The CDR3 nucleotides read TGCGCCAGCAGCCAGAACTTCGGTGATACGCAGTATTTT. It is translated as CASSQNFGDTQYF.